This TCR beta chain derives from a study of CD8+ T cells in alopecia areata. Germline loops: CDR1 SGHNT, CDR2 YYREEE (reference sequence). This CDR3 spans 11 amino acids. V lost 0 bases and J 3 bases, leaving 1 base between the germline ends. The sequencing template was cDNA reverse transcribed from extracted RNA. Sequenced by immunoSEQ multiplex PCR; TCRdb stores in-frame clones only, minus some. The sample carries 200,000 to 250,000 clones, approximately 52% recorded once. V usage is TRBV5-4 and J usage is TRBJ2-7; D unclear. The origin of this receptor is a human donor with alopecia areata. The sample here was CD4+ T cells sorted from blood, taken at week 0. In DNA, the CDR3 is TGTGCCAGCAGCTTGGGCTACGAGCAGTACTTC. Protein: CASSLGYEQYF.